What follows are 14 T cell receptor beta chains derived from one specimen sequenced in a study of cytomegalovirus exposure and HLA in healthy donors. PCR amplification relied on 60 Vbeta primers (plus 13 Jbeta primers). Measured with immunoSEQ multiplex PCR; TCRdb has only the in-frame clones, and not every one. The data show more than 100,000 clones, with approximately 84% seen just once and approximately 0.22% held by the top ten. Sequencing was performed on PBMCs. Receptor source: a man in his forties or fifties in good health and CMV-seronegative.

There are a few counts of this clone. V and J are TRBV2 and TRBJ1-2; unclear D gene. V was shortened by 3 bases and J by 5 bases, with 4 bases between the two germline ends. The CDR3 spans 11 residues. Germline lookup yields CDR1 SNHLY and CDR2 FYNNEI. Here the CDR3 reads CASSDRYGYTF. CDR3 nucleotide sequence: TGTGCCAGCAGTGACCGTTATGGCTACACCTTC.

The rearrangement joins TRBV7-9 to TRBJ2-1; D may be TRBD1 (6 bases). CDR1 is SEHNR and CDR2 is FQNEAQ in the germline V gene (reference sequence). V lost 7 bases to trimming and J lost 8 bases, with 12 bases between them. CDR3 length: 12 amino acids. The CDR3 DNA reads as TGTGCCAGCACACGGACAGCCGATGAGCAGTTCTTC. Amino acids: CASTRTADEQFF. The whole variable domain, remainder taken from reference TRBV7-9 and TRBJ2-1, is DTGVSQNPRHKITKRGQNVTFRCDPISEHNRLYWYRQTLGQGPEFLTYFQNEAQLEKSRLLSDRFSAERPKGSFSTLEIQRTEQGDSAMYLCASTRTADEQFFGPGTRLTVL.

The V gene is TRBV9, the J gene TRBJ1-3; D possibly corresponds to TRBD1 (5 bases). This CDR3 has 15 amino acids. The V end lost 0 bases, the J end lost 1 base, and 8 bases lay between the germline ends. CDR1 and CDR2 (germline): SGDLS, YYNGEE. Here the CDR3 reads CASSVEAGSGNTIYF. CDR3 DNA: TGTGCCAGCAGCGTAGAGGCAGGGTCTGGAAACACCATATATTTT. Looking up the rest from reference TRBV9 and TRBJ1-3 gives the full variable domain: DSGVTQTPKHLITATGQRVTLRCSPRSGDLSVYWYQQSLDQGLQFLIQYYNGEERAKGNILERFSAQQFPDLHSELNLSSLELGDSALYFCASSVEAGSGNTIYFGEGSWLTVV.

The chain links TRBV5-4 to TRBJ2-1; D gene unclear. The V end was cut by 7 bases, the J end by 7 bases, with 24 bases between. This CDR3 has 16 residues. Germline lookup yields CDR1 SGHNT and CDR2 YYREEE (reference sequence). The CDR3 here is CASSRLRTGVENEQFF. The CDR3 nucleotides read TGTGCCAGCTCGCGACTCCGAACCGGCGTTGAGAATGAGCAGTTCTTC.

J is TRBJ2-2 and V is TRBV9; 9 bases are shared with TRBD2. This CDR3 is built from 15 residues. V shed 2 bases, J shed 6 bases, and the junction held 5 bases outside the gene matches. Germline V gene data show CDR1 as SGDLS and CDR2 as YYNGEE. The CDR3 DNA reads TGTGCCAGCAGCGTGGGCGGGGGGGTGGCCGGGGAGCTGTTTTTT. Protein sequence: CASSVGGGVAGELFF.

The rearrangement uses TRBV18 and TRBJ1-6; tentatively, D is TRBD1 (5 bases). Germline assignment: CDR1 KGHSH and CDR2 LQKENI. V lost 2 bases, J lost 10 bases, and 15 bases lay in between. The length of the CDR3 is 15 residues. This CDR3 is CASSPERRGDSPLHF. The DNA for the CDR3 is TGTGCCAGCTCACCAGAGCGGCGGGGGGACTCACCCCTCCACTTT.

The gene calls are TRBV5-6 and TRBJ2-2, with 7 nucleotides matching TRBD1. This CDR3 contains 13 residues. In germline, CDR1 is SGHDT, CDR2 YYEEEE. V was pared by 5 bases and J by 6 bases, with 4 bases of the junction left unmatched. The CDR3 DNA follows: TGTGCCAGCAGAGAGGGGGCTGCCGGGGAGCTGTTTTTT. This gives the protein CASREGAAGELFF.

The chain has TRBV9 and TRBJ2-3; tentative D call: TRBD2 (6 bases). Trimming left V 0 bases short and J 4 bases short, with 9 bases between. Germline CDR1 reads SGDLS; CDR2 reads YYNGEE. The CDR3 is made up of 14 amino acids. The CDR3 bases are TGTGCCAGCAGCGTAGAGACTAGAGCAGATACGCAGTATTTT. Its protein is CASSVETRADTQYF. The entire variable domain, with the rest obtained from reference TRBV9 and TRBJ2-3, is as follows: DSGVTQTPKHLITATGQRVTLRCSPRSGDLSVYWYQQSLDQGLQFLIQYYNGEERAKGNILERFSAQQFPDLHSELNLSSLELGDSALYFCASSVETRADTQYFGPGTRLTVL.

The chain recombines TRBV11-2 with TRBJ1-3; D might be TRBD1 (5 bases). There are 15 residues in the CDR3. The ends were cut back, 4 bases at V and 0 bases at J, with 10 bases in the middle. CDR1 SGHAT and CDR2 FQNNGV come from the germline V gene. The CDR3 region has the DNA TGTGCCAGCAGCTCTAGAGACAGCTCTGGAAACACCATATATTTT. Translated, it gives CASSSRDSSGNTIYF.

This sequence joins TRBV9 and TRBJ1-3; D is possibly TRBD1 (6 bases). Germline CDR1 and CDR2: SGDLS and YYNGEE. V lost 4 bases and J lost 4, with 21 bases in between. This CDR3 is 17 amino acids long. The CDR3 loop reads CASSPSFMGAHGNTIYF. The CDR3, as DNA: TGTGCCAGCAGCCCATCCTTTATGGGGGCGCACGGAAACACCATATATTTT.

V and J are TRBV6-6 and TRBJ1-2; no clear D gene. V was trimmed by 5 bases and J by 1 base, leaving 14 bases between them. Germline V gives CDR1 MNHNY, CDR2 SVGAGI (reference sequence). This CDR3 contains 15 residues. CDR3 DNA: TGTGCCAGCAGTCCCCCGGCGGGAGGTAACTATGGCTACACCTTC. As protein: CASSPPAGGNYGYTF.

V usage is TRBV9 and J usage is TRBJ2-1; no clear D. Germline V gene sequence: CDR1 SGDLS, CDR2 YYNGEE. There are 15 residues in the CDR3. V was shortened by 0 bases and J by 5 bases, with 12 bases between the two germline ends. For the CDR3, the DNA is TGTGCCAGCAGCGTAGGTCTGCGGTCAGACAATGAGCAGTTCTTC. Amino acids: CASSVGLRSDNEQFF.

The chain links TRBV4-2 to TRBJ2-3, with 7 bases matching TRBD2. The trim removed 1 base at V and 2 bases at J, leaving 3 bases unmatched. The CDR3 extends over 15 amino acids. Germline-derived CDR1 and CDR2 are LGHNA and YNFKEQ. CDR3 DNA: TGTGCCAGCAGCCAAGCGGGGGGAAACACAGATACGCAGTATTTT. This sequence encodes CASSQAGGNTDTQYF.

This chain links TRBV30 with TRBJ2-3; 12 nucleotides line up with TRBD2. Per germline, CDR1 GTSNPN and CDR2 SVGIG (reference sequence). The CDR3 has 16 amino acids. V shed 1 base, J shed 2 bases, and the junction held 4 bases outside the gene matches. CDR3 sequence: CAWSAGLAGTTDTQYF. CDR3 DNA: TGTGCCTGGAGTGCTGGACTAGCGGGGACCACAGATACGCAGTATTTT.